The present T cell receptor beta chain was sequenced within a study of blood T cell repertoires in COVID-19. Study in general: Acute and convalescent COVID-19 samples came from the United States, Italy and Spain. Sample material is recorded as cDNA or gDNA derived from T cells, B-cell-depleted T cells, or PBMCs.

This CDR3 spans 13 amino acids. Germline V gene data show CDR1 as SGHDT and CDR2 as YYEEEE. V was trimmed by 7 bases and J by 9 bases, leaving 17 bases between them. In the authors' workflow: Using reference gene primer amplification, nucleated cell counts were estimated. Sequenced by immunoSEQ multiplex PCR; TCRdb stores in-frame clones only, minus some. The V and J calls and clone size were taken over from that table, and D and trimming were inferred from the DNA. The table lists approximately 200,000 clones, 87% of them singletons, with 2% to 2.5% in the top ten. This study enrolled people aged 18 to 89 from about two dozen US geographic areas.

The sample consisted of PBMCs or T cells enriched from blood (not recorded which). This chain connects TRBV5-6 to TRBJ1-3; TRBD1 is a possible D gene (5 bases). This clonotype was obtained from a woman aged 25-40 years who had recovered from COVID-19. CDR3 sequence (DNA): TGTGCCAGCCGCCAGGGACTAGTGAGCACCATATATTTT. It specifies CASRQGLVSTIYF.